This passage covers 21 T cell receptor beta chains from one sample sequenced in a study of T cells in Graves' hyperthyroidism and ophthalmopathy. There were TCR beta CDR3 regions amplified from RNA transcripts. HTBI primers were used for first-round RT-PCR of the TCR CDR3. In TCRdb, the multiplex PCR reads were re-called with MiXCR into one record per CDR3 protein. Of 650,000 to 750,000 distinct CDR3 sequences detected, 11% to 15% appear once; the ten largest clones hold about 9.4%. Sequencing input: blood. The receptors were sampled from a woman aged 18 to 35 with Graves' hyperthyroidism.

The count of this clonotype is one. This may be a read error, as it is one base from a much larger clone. The CDR3 nucleotides read TGCGCCAGCAGCCAAACGGCTAGCGGGAGACCAGATACGCAGTATTTT. Amino acids: CASSQTASGRPDTQYF. This sequence joins TRBV4-3 and TRBJ2-3; 10 nucleotides match TRBD2. CDR1 LGHNA and CDR2 YSLEER come from the germline V gene. V trimming: 2 bases; J trimming: 4 bases; junction bases outside the gene matches: 6. The CDR3 extends over 16 amino acids.

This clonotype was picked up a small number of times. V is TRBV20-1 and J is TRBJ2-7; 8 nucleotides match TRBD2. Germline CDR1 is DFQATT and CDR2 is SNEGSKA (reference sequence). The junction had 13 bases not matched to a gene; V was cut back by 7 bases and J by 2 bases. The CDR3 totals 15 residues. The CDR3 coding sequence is TGCAGTGGCAGCACAGAAGCGGGAGATCCCTACGAGCAGTACTTC. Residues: CSGSTEAGDPYEQYF.

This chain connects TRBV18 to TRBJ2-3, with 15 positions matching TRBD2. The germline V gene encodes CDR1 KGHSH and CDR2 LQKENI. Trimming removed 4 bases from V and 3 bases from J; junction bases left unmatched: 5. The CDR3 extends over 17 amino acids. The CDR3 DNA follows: TGTGCCAGCTCACTGCTGGGGACTAGCGGGAGGACAGATACGCAGTATTTT. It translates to CASSLLGTSGRTDTQYF.

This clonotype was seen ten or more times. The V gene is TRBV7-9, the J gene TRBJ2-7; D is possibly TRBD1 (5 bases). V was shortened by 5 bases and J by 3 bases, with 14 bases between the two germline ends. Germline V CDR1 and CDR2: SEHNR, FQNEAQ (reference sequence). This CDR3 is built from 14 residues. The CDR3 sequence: CASSPDKQIYEQYF. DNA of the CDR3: TGTGCCAGCAGCCCGGACAAGCAGATCTACGAGCAGTACTTC.

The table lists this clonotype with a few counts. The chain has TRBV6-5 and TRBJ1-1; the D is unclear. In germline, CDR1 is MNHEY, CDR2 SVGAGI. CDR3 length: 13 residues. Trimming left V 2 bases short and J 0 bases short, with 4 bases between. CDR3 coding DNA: TGTGCCAGCAGTTACGCGCTGAACACTGAAGCTTTCTTT. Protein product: CASSYALNTEAFF.

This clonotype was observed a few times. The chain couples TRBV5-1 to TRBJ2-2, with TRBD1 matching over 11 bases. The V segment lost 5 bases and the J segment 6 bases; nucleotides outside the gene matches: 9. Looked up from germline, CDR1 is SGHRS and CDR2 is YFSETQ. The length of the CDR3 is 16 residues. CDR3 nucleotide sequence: TGCGCCAGCAGTTCGGACAGGGGGCCCCCGTCCGGGGAGCTGTTTTTT. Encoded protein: CASSSDRGPPSGELFF.

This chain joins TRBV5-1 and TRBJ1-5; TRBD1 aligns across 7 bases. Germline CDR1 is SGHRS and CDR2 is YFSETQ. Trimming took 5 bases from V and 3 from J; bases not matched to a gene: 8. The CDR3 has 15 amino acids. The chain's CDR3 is CASSFTGAPNQPQHF. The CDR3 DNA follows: TGCGCCAGCAGTTTCACAGGGGCTCCCAATCAGCCCCAGCATTTT.

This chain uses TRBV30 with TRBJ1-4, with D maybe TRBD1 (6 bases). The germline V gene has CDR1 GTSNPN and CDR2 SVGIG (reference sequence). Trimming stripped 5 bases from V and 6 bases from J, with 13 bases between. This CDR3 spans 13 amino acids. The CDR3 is CAWGRGVDEKLFF. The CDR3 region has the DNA TGTGCCTGGGGGAGGGGGGTGGATGAAAAACTGTTTTTT.

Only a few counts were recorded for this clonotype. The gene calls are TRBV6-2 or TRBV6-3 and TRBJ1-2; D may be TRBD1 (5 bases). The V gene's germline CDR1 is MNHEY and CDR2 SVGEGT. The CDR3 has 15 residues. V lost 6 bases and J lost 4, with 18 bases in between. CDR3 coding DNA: TGTGCCAGCAGCGACCCGGGACGGAGCCTCTATGGCTACACCTTC. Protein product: CASSDPGRSLYGYTF.

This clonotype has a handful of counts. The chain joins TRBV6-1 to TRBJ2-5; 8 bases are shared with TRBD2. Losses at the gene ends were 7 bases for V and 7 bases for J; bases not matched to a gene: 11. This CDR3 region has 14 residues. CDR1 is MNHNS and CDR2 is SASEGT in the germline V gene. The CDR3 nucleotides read TGTGCCAGCAATAAACTAGCGGAGCTCAGGACCCAGTACTTC. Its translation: CASNKLAELRTQYF.

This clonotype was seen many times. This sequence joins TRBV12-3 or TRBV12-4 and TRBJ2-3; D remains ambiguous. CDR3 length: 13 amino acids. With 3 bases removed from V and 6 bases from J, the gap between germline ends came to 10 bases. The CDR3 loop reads CASSFFPTDTQYF. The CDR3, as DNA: TGTGCCAGCAGTTTTTTTCCCACGGATACGCAGTATTTT.

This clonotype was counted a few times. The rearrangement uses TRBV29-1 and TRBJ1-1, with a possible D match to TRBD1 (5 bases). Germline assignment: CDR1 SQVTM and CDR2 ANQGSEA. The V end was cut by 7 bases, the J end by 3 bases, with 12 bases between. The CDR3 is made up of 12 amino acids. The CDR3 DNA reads TGCAGCGGGGGCAGGAGGGACACTGAAGCTTTCTTT. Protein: CSGGRRDTEAFF.

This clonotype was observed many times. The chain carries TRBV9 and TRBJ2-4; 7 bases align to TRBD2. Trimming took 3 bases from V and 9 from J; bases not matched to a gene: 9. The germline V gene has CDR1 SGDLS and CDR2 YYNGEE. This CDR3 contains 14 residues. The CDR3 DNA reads TGTGCCAGCAGCGGAGCGGGATCGGAGGGCATTCAGTACTTC. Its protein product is CASSGAGSEGIQYF.

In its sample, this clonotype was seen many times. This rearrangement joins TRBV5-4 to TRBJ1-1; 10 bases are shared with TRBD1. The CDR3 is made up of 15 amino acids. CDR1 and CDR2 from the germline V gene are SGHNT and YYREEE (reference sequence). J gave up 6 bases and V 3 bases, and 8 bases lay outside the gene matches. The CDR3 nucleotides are TGTGCCAGCAGCTGGAGGGGACAGGGGAAGCCTGAAGCTTTCTTT. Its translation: CASSWRGQGKPEAFF.

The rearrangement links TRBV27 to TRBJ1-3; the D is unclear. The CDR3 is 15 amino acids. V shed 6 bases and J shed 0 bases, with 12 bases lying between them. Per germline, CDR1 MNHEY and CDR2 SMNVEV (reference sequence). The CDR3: CASSPDGNSGNTIYF. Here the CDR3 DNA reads TGTGCCAGCAGCCCGGACGGAAACTCTGGAAACACCATATATTTT.

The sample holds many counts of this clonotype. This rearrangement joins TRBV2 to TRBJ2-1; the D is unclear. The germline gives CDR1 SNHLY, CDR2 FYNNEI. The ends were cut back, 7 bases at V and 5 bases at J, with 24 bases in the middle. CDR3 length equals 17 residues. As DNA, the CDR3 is TGTGCCAGCACCACTATTCGGAAAGCGTCTGGTGACAATGAGCAGTTCTTC. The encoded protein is CASTTIRKASGDNEQFF.

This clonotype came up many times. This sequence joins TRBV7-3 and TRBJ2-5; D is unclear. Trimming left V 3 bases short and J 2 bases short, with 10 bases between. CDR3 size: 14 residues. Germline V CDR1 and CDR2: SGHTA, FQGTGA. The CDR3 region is CASSFHIPQETQYF. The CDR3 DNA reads TGTGCCAGCAGCTTCCACATTCCACAAGAGACCCAGTACTTC.

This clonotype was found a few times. In DNA, the CDR3 is TGTGCCAGCAGCGTAGAGTCTGGCTACTCTGGAAACACCATATATTTT. Translating gives CASSVESGYSGNTIYF. This chain links TRBV9 with TRBJ1-3, with D hard to call. The V gene's germline CDR1 is SGDLS and CDR2 YYNGEE. CDR3 size: 16 residues. Trimming took 0 bases from V and 0 from J, leaving 10 bases between them.

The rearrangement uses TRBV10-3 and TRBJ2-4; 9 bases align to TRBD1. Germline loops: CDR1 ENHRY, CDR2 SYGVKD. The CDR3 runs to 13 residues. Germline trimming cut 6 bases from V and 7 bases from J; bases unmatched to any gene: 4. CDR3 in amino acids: CAISPGQGNIQYF. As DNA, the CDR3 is TGTGCCATCAGCCCTGGACAGGGGAACATTCAGTACTTC.

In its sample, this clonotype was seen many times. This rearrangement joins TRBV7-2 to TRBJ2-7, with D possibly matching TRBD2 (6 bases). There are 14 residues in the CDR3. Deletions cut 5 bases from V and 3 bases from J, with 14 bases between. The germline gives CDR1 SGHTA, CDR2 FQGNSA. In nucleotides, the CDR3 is TGTGCCAGCAGCCAGACTAGATTGATCTACGAGCAGTACTTC. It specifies CASSQTRLIYEQYF.

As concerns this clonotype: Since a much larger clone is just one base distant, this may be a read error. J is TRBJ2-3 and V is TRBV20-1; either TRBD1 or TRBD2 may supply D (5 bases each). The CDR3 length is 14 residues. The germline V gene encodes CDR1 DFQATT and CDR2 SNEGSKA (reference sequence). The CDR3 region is CSARGPGRTGTQYF. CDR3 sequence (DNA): TGCAGTGCTAGAGGACCGGGACGCACAGGTACGCAGTATTTT.